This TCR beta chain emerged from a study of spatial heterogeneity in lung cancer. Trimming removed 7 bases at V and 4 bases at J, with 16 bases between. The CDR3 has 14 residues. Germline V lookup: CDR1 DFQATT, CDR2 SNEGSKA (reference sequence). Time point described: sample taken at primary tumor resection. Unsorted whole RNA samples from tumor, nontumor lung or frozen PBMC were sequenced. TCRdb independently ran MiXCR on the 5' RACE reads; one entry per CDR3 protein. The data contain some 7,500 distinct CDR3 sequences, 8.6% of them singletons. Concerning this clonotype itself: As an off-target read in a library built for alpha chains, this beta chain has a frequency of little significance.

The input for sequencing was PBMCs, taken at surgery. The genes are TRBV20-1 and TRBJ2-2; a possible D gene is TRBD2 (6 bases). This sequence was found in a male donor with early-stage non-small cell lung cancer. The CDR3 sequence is CSVRGGTGTGELFF. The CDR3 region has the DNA TGCAGTGTCCGAGGAGGGACGGGCACCGGGGAGCTGTTTTTT.